The source of this T cell receptor (beta chain) is a study of T cell repertoires in cytomegalovirus infection. The CDR3 contains 15 residues. Germline V gives CDR1 SGHNT, CDR2 YYREEE (reference sequence). V dropped 4 bases and J dropped 2; count of bases not matched to a gene: 6. A few counts support this clonotype. The antigen is unknown. MiXCR was run by TCRdb on the reads, yielding one entry per CDR3 protein. The table records some 480,000 distinct CDR3 sequences, 25% to 35% of them present only once. The sample here was cultured PBMCs, taken from culture after CMV antigen stimulation. The clonotype originates from a human donor in good health (CMV status not recorded). Some clones in this sample may be carry-over from other donors' samples. V and J are TRBV5-4 and TRBJ2-4; the match to TRBD1 covers 7 bases. The CDR3 spells CASSRPTGSKNIQYF. The CDR3 region has the DNA TGTGCCAGCAGCAGACCGACAGGGTCCAAAAACATTCAGTACTTC. The full variable domain, rest sourced from reference TRBV5-4 and TRBJ2-4, is ETGVTQSPTHLIKTRGQQVTLRCSSQSGHNTVSWYQQALGQGPQFIFQYYREEENGRGNFPPRFSGLQFPNYSSELNVNALELDDSALYLCASSRPTGSKNIQYFGAGTRLSVL.